The next 19 T cell receptor beta chains were all read from a single sample in a study of T cell clones after liver transplantation (dated by TCRdb to the late 2010s). Library construction relied on the immunoSEQ multiplex PCR assay. This is the immuneACCESS table as TCRdb keeps it, with only in-frame sequences that have V and J called. A part of the clones is gone; compared with another copy, unresolved V genes explain less than half, and the rest is unexplained. In this sample the table shows tens of thousands of clones, 60% to 80% of which occur a single time. The top ten constitute about a tenth of the sample. Sample: CD4+ T cells from blood, taken at the 22-month timepoint. The source of these receptors is a human patient who received a liver transplant. Following a transplant, a fraction of the T cells may be traceable to the graft donor.

The J gene is TRBJ1-6, the V gene TRBV9; 9 nucleotides align to TRBD1. The CDR3 loop spans 17 amino acids. Losses at the gene ends were 5 bases for V and 0 bases for J; bases not matched to a gene: 6. Germline CDR1 is SGDLS and CDR2 is YYNGEE. The chain's CDR3 is CASSRDRGSSYNSPLHF. CDR3 nucleotide sequence: TGTGCCAGCAGTCGAGACAGGGGGAGCTCCTATAATTCACCCCTCCACTTT.

The gene calls are TRBV27 and TRBJ1-1; the D gene is possibly TRBD1 (6 bases). Trimming removed 2 bases at V and 5 bases at J, with 9 bases between. The CDR3 has 13 residues. Germline V lookup: CDR1 MNHEY, CDR2 SMNVEV (reference sequence). In nucleotides, the CDR3 is TGTGCCAGCAGTTTACAGGGGCAGACTGAAGCTTTCTTT. It codes for CASSLQGQTEAFF.

The chain has TRBV12-5 and TRBJ1-2, with a tentative D call TRBD1 (6 bases). The CDR3 is made up of 14 amino acids. CDR1 LGHNT and CDR2 FRNRAP come from the germline V gene. Trimming pared 3 bases from V and 7 bases from J, leaving 15 bases between. CDR3 residues: CASGFGVGALGYTF. The CDR3, as DNA: TGTGCTAGTGGTTTTGGAGTGGGGGCGCTTGGCTACACCTTC.

The gene calls are TRBV4-2 and TRBJ2-1, with 9 bases fitting TRBD2. Per the germline V gene, CDR1 is LGHNA and CDR2 is YNFKEQ. The CDR3 loop spans 16 amino acids. Trimming at V came to 3 bases and at J to 1 base, leaving 4 bases not matched to a gene. CDR3 loop: CASSHGRGGSYNEQFF. The CDR3 region has the DNA TGTGCCAGCAGCCATGGGCGGGGGGGATCCTACAATGAGCAGTTCTTC.

The chain couples TRBV11-3 to TRBJ2-7, with 8 positions matching TRBD1. CDR1 SGHNT and CDR2 YENEEA come from the germline V gene. The CDR3 contains 14 residues. The trim removed 5 bases at V and 4 bases at J, leaving 7 bases unmatched. In DNA form, the CDR3 reads TGTGCCAGCAGCCTTGGACAGGGCGGATACGAGCAGTACTTC. Translated: CASSLGQGGYEQYF.

The genes are TRBV13 and TRBJ1-4, with 7 bases aligning to TRBD1. The CDR3 is made up of 15 amino acids. Germline lookup yields CDR1 PRHDT and CDR2 FYEKMQ (reference sequence). The V gene end was trimmed by 6 bases and the J gene end by 4 bases; junction bases not matched to a gene: 8. The CDR3 coding sequence is TGTGCCAGCAGTCAACAGGGGATCGGTAATGAAAAACTGTTTTTT. Encoded protein: CASSQQGIGNEKLFF.

The chain carries TRBV28 and TRBJ2-7; D might be TRBD1 (7 bases). V was shortened by 5 bases and J by 2 bases, with 16 bases between the two germline ends. Germline values: CDR1 MDHEN, CDR2 SYDVKM. The CDR3 spans 15 residues. For the CDR3, the DNA is TGTGCCAGCAGTCTACCTCAGGGGGGACCCTACGAGCAGTACTTC. This codes for CASSLPQGGPYEQYF.

The chain carries TRBV28 and TRBJ2-7, with a tentative D call TRBD2 (5 bases). CDR1 is MDHEN, CDR2 SYDVKM, per germline. The CDR3 length is 13 residues. V shed 9 bases and J shed 2 bases, with 14 bases lying between them. CDR3 DNA sequence: TGTGCCAGTTCAGCGCGCGGGCCCTACGAGCAGTACTTC. It encodes CASSARGPYEQYF.

At least ten counts were recorded for this clone. The DNA for the CDR3 is TGTGCCAGCAGCCAAGGGACAGGGCAACGGGCCGAGCAGTACTTC. It encodes CASSQGTGQRAEQYF. The V gene is TRBV14, the J gene TRBJ2-7; 8 bases align to TRBD1. The CDR3 runs 15 residues. CDR1 is SGHDN and CDR2 is FVKESK in the germline V gene. With 1 base clipped from V and 6 bases from J, the junction kept 8 bases outside the gene matches.

The J gene is TRBJ1-4, the V gene TRBV6-6; tentatively, D is TRBD1 (6 bases). The CDR3 has 15 residues. V was trimmed by 0 bases and J by 4 bases, leaving 9 bases between them. Germline V gives CDR1 MNHNY, CDR2 SVGAGI (reference sequence). CDR3 loop: CASSYSRGNNEKLFF. CDR3 nucleotide sequence: TGTGCCAGCAGTTACTCAAGGGGGAATAATGAAAAACTGTTTTTT.

This clone has a handful of counts. The V and J genes are TRBV6-5 and TRBJ2-7, with D possibly matching TRBD1 (5 bases). The V end lost 8 bases, the J end lost 2 bases, and 7 bases lay between the germline ends. The CDR3 runs 11 residues. The V gene's germline CDR1 is MNHEY and CDR2 SVGAGI. CDR3 loop: CASQTAYEQYF. The CDR3 nucleotides are TGTGCCAGCCAGACAGCCTACGAGCAGTACTTC.

The V and J genes are TRBV7-9 and TRBJ2-2; D is unresolved. CDR3 length: 15 amino acids. Germline CDR1 and CDR2: SEHNR and FQNEAQ (reference sequence). V was clipped by 5 bases and J by 5 bases, with 15 bases between them. This CDR3 is CASSPRRLLTGELFF. The CDR3 bases are TGTGCCAGCAGCCCACGCCGGCTTTTGACCGGGGAGCTGTTTTTT.

Concerning this clone itself: Other DNA sequences of this sample code for an identical CDR3. The gene calls are TRBV11-2 and TRBJ1-6; D is uncertain. Germline CDR1 and CDR2: SGHAT and FQNNGV. The CDR3 has 14 amino acids. Trimming pared 0 bases from V and 7 bases from J, leaving 7 bases between. CDR3 coding DNA: TGTGCCAGCAGCTTAGAGGTAGAAAATTCACCCCTCCACTTT. Translating it yields CASSLEVENSPLHF.

The DNA of the CDR3 is TGTGCCAGCAGTGAACAGCCTGGGAATCAGCCCCAGCATTTT. It encodes CASSEQPGNQPQHF. The chain has TRBV6-1 and TRBJ1-5; D unclear. Germline V gene sequence: CDR1 MNHNS, CDR2 SASEGT. The length of the CDR3 is 14 residues. V lost 2 bases and J 4 bases, leaving 9 bases between the germline ends.

The chain joins TRBV18 to TRBJ1-1, with D unclear. The germline CDR1 and CDR2 sequences are KGHSH and LQKENI. There are 12 residues in the CDR3. V was shortened by 2 bases and J by 8 bases, with 9 bases between the two germline ends. This CDR3 reads CASSPEVWEAFF. Written as DNA, the CDR3 is TGTGCCAGCTCACCAGAGGTGTGGGAAGCTTTCTTT.

This clone was found once. The chain is built from TRBV7-8 and TRBJ2-2; 9 positions match TRBD1. The V segment lost 4 bases and the J segment 4 bases; nucleotides outside the gene matches: 7. The CDR3 spans 16 residues. Germline assignment: CDR1 SGHVS and CDR2 FQNEAQ. The DNA for the CDR3 is TGTGCCAGCAGCTCCGGGACAGGGCTTGGCACCGGGGAGCTGTTTTTT. Amino acid sequence: CASSSGTGLGTGELFF.

The sample holds one count of this clone. The genes are TRBV27 and TRBJ1-4; the D gene is possibly TRBD1 (6 bases). With 4 bases removed from V and 4 bases from J, the gap between germline ends came to 13 bases. The CDR3 length is 15 residues. CDR1 is MNHEY, CDR2 SMNVEV, per germline (reference sequence). The CDR3 reads CASSSWGAGNEKLFF. The CDR3 DNA follows: TGTGCCAGCAGTTCTTGGGGGGCCGGTAATGAAAAACTGTTTTTT. Combining the CDR3 with reference TRBV27 and TRBJ1-4 gives the whole variable domain EAQVTQNPRYLITVTGKKLTVTCSQNMNHEYMSWYRQDPGLGLRQIYYSMNVEVTDKGDVPEGYKVSRKEKRNFPLILESPSPNQTSLYFCASSSWGAGNEKLFFGSGTQLSVL.

V gene TRBV28 combines with J gene TRBJ1-1; the D gene is possibly TRBD1 (5 bases). Per the germline V gene, CDR1 is MDHEN and CDR2 is SYDVKM. The V end lost 6 bases, the J end lost 11 bases, and 10 bases lay between the germline ends. This CDR3 spans 10 amino acids. The CDR3 DNA reads TGTGCCAGCAGCCAGGGCCGGGCTTTCTTT. Translated, it gives CASSQGRAFF.

V is TRBV19 and J is TRBJ1-5; possible D gene TRBD1, 6 bases. V dropped 9 bases and J dropped 0 bases, with 21 bases sitting between them. This CDR3 has 17 residues. From germline, CDR1 is LNHDA and CDR2 SQIVND (reference sequence). This chain's CDR3 is CASTTAGHLFSNQPQHF. In DNA, the CDR3 is TGTGCCAGCACGACCGCGGGACATCTGTTTAGCAATCAGCCCCAGCATTTT.